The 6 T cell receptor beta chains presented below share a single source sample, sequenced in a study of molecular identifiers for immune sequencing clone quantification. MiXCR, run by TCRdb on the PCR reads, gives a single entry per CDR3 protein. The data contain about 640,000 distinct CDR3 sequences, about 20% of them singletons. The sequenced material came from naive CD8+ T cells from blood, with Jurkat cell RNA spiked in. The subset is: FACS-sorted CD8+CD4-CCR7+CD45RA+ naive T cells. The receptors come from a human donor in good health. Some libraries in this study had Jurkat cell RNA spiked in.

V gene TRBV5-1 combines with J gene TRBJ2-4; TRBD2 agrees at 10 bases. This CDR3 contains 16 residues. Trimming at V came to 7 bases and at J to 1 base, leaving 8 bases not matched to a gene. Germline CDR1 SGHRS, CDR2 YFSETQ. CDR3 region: CASANTSGDAKNIQYF. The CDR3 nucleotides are TGCGCCAGCGCTAACACTAGCGGGGACGCCAAAAACATTCAGTACTTC.

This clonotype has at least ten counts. The chain's CDR3 is CASSVWTGTDTQYF. The DNA of the CDR3 is TGTGCCAGCAGTGTATGGACAGGCACAGATACGCAGTATTTT. This sequence joins TRBV25-1 and TRBJ2-3, with a possible D match to TRBD1 (6 bases). Germline-derived CDR1 and CDR2 are MGHDK and SYGVNS. The V end lost 4 bases, the J end lost 1 base, and 9 bases lay between the germline ends. The CDR3 is 14 residues long.

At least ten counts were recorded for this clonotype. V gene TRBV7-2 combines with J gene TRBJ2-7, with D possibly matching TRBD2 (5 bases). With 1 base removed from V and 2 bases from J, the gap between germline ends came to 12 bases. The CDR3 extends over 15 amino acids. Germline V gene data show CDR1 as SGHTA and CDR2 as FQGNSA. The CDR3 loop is CASSLERTGTYEQYF. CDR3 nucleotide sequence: TGTGCCAGCAGCTTAGAAAGGACGGGGACCTACGAGCAGTACTTC. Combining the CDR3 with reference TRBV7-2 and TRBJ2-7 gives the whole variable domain GAGVSQSPSNKVTEKGKDVELRCDPISGHTALYWYRQSLGQGLEFLIYFQGNSAPDKSGLPSDRFSAERTGGSVSTLTIQRTQQEDSAVYLCASSLERTGTYEQYFGPGTRLTVT.

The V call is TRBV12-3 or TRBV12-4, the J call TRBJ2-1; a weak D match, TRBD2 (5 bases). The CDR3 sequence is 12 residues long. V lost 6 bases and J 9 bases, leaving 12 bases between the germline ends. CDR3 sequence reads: CASSPDGIEQFF. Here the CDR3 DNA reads TGTGCCAGCAGCCCGGACGGGATTGAGCAGTTCTTC.

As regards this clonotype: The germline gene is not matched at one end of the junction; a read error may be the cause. The CDR3 loop reads CASSSGSSYNEQLF. The CDR3 bases are TGTGCCAGCAGCTCAGGGAGCTCCTACAATGAGCAGCTCTTC. The chain carries TRBV6-5 and TRBJ2-1; D possibly uses TRBD1 or TRBD2 (5 bases each). The germline gives CDR1 MNHEY, CDR2 SVGAGI. The length of the CDR3 is 14 residues.

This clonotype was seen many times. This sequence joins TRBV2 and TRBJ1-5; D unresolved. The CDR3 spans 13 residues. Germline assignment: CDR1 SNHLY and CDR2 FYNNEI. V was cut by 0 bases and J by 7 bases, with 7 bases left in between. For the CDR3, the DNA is TGTGCCAGCAGTGAAGCGCTTCGGCAGCCCCAGCATTTT. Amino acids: CASSEALRQPQHF.